This TCR beta chain was observed in a study of immunodeficiency (dated by TCRdb to between 2018 and 2020). Study-wide context: Repertoire analysis was performed to search for VDJ recombination defects and oligoclonality. Broader findings and caveats from the paper: Based on top-100 and total clonotype frequencies, severe oligoclonality was found in patient CD8+ T cells but not in patient CD4+ T cells. In entropy comparisons, n=3 (open circles) was shown for patients versus healthy controls, and a thymic development effect was only suggested as possible. Compared with control CD8+ T cells, patient CD8+ T cells had restricted TRB V-J pairing and reduced productive entropy.

Before TCR sequencing, CD3+CD8+ T cells were sorted out of fresh PBMCs. According to the germline V gene, CDR1 reads KGHSY and CDR2 reads FQNENV. The CDR3 covers 14 residues, taking in both the cysteine and the phenylalanine. Kept here is only the CDR3 DNA, which spans 42 bases and is read in frame from base 1. Germline trimming amounts to 2 bases on V and 8 bases on J, with 5 as the count of junction bases outside the gene matches. Genomic DNA was extracted using the QIAamp DNA Blood Mini Kit and was submitted for immunoSEQ repertoire analysis. CDR3 regions were amplified by multiplex PCR from a standard quantity of genomic DNA template. The PCR products underwent sequencing on an Illumina platform. From the authors' description of their analysis: Alignment of sequences to a reference was performed, and V, D and J gene definitions were taken from IMGT. A nearest-neighbor clustering algorithm merged closely related sequences to remove PCR and sequencing errors. V, D and J usage in productive unique and total sequences was analyzed using ImmunoSEQ Analyzer tools and R version 3.6.1. Not all clones reach the TCRdb copy of this immuneACCESS table, which keeps in-frame sequences only. Checked studies attribute under half of the gap to unresolved V genes and leave the rest unexplained. V, J and clone size derive from that table, while D and trimming were established from the DNA sequence. Present in this sample are over a thousand clones, roughly 93% of which were seen just once. Of the sample, over 2.5% is held by the ten largest clones.

About this clone: Its antigen has not been determined. The sample holds no much larger clone one base away, and base qualities are not on file.

The sequence is built from TRBV16 and TRBJ1-4; TRBD1 fits 7 bases in the junction. This TCR came from a human donor in good health. The source material was CD8+ T cells from blood. The CDR3 reads CASSQDRVEEKLFF. The bases are TGTGCCAGCAGCCAAGACAGGGTAGAGGAAAAACTGTTTTTT.